This T cell receptor (beta chain) was recovered during a study of molecular identifiers for immune sequencing clone quantification. Preparation of the bulk TCR libraries relied on previously described methods and listed TCR primers. A single record per CDR3 protein comes from TCRdb applying MiXCR to the PCR reads. The sample yields over 85,000 distinct CDR3 sequences, about 35% seen once. This CDR3 is 14 amino acids long. Germline lookup yields CDR1 SGHAT and CDR2 FQDESV (reference sequence). Between the trimmed V and J ends, which lost 5 bases and 4 bases, there was a span of 12 bases. It was from roughly 20,000 to 1,000,000 sorted cells, with 10%, 30% or 50% RNA, that naive CD8 libraries came.

Source material: naive CD8+ T cells from blood, with Jurkat cell RNA spiked in. The subset was: FACS-sorted CD8+CD4-CCR7+CD45RA+ naive T cells. The clonotype comes from a human donor in good health. Some libraries in this study had Jurkat cell RNA spiked in. This chain connects TRBV11-1 to TRBJ1-5; D gene unclear. CDR3 amino acids: CASSLRPGNQPQHF. The CDR3 region has the DNA TGTGCCAGCAGCCTCCGGCCCGGGAATCAGCCCCAGCATTTT.